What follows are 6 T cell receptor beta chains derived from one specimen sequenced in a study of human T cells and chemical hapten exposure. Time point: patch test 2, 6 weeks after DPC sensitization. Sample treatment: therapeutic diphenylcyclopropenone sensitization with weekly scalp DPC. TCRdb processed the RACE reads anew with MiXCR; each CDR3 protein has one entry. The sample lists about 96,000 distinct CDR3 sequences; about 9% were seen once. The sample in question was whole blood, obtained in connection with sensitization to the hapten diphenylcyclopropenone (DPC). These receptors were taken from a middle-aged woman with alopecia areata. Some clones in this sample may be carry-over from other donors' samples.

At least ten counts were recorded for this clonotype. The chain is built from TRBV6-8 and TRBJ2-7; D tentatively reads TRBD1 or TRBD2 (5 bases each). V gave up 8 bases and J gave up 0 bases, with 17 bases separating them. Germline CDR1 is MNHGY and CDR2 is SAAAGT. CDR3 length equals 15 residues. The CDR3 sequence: CASGTSRDDSYEQYF. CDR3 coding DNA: TGTGCCAGCGGAACGAGTCGGGACGACTCCTACGAGCAGTACTTC.

CDR3: CASSYDSRGTGELFF. CDR3 bases: TGTGCCAGCAGTTACGACTCTAGGGGGACCGGGGAGCTGTTTTTT. The chain recombines TRBV6-2 or TRBV6-3 with TRBJ2-2; tentative D call: TRBD1 (6 bases). V was cut by 2 bases and J by 5 bases, with 12 bases left in between. Looked up from germline, CDR1 is MNHEY and CDR2 is SVGEGT. The CDR3 covers 15 residues.

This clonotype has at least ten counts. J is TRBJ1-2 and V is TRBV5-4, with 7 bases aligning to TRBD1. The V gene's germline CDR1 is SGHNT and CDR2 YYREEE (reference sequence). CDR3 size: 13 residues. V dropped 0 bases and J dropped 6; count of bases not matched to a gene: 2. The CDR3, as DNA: TGTGCCAGCAGCTTGGTTGGGACAGATGGCTACACCTTC. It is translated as CASSLVGTDGYTF. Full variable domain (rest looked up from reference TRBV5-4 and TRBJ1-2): ETGVTQSPTHLIKTRGQQVTLRCSSQSGHNTVSWYQQALGQGPQFIFQYYREEENGRGNFPPRFSGLQFPNYSSELNVNALELDDSALYLCASSLVGTDGYTFGSGTRLTVV.

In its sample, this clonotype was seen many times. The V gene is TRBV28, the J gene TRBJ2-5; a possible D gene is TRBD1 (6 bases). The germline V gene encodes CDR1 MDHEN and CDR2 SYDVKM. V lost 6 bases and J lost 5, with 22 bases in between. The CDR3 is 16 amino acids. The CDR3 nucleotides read TGTGCCAGCAGCTCAAGACAGGAGTCACTCGGGGAGACCCAGTACTTC. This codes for CASSSRQESLGETQYF.

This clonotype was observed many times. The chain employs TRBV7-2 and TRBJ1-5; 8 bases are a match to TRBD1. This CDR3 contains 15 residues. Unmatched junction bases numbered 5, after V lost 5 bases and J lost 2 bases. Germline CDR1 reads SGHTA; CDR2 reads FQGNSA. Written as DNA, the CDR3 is TGTGCCAGCAGCCCCGACAGGGGAGGCAATCAGCCCCAGCATTTT. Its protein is CASSPDRGGNQPQHF.

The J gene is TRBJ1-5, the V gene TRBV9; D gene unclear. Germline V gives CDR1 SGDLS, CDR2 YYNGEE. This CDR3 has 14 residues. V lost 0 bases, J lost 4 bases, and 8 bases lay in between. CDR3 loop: CASSVDPQNQPQHF. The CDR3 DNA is TGTGCCAGCAGCGTAGATCCCCAAAATCAGCCCCAGCATTTT. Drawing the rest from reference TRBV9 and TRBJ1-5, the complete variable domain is DSGVTQTPKHLITATGQRVTLRCSPRSGDLSVYWYQQSLDQGLQFLIQYYNGEERAKGNILERFSAQQFPDLHSELNLSSLELGDSALYFCASSVDPQNQPQHFGDGTRLSIL.